Presented here are 32 T cell receptor beta chains from one specimen sequenced in a study of blood T cell repertoires in COVID-19. This table comes from immunoSEQ multiplex PCR, and its TCRdb copy is limited to in-frame clones, with some not included. The sample lists some 180,000 clones, 79% seen once, with almost 6% in the top ten. Sequenced material: peripheral blood. The receptor set was obtained from a woman aged 40 to 50 with COVID-19, enrolled during active disease.

V usage is TRBV7-9 and J usage is TRBJ2-2; 12 nucleotides line up with TRBD2. This CDR3 region has 19 residues. V dropped 1 base and J dropped 5; count of bases not matched to a gene: 11. Germline V gene lookup returns CDR1 SEHNR and CDR2 FQNEAQ (reference sequence). The DNA for the CDR3 is TGTGCCAGCAGCTTAGAGACTAGCGGGAGTCTCTTAATAACCGGGGAGCTGTTTTTT. Its translation is CASSLETSGSLLITGELFF.

The rearrangement links TRBV10-3 to TRBJ2-2, with 8 nucleotides matching TRBD1. The V gene end was trimmed by 3 bases and the J gene end by 3 bases; junction bases not matched to a gene: 6. CDR1 is ENHRY, CDR2 SYGVKD, per germline. This CDR3 has 16 amino acids. CDR3: CAISDDRGQYTGELFF. CDR3 nucleotides: TGTGCCATCAGTGATGACAGGGGACAGTACACCGGGGAGCTGTTTTTT.

V gene TRBV5-6 combines with J gene TRBJ1-2; tentative D call: TRBD1 (6 bases). Germline lookup yields CDR1 SGHDT and CDR2 YYEEEE. V lost 3 bases and J lost 6, with 6 bases in between. This CDR3 spans 11 amino acids. CDR3 DNA sequence: TGTGCCAGCAGCTACAGGGATGGCTACACCTTC. This codes for CASSYRDGYTF.

This clone was seen a handful of times. This chain joins TRBV24-1 and TRBJ2-5; unclear D gene. CDR3 size: 14 residues. V was shortened by 2 bases and J by 2 bases, with 8 bases between the two germline ends. Germline V CDR1 and CDR2: KGHDR, SFDVKD. The CDR3 protein is CATSDSTLQETQYF. Here the CDR3 DNA reads TGTGCCACCAGTGATTCTACACTACAAGAGACCCAGTACTTC.

Ten or more counts support this clone. CDR3 nucleotide sequence: TGTGCCAGCTCACCAGGACTCCCCTCCTCTCCTAATTCACCCCTCCACTTT. Protein product: CASSPGLPSSPNSPLHF. This chain joins TRBV18 and TRBJ1-6, with D hard to call. The ends were cut back, 2 bases at V and 6 bases at J, with 17 bases in the middle. CDR3 size: 17 residues. From germline, CDR1 is KGHSH and CDR2 LQKENI. The variable domain in full, with the rest retrieved from reference TRBV18 and TRBJ1-6, is NAGVMQNPRHLVRRRGQEARLRCSPMKGHSHVYWYRQLPEEGLKFMVYLQKENIIDESGMPKERFSAEFPKEGPSILRIQQVVRGDSAAYFCASSPGLPSSPNSPLHFGNGTRLTVT.

The chain employs TRBV7-9 and TRBJ2-5, with 15 bases that match TRBD2. Germline V gene data show CDR1 as SEHNR and CDR2 as FQNEAQ (reference sequence). This CDR3 has 14 residues. Trimming cost V 9 bases and J 4 bases; bases outside gene matches: 3. CDR3 sequence: CASGLAGGPETQYF. CDR3 coding DNA: TGTGCCAGTGGACTAGCGGGGGGGCCAGAGACCCAGTACTTC.

The CDR3 region is CASSEATVSSGNTIYF. CDR3 DNA sequence: TGTGCCAGCAGTGAAGCCACAGTGAGCTCTGGAAACACCATATATTTT. The gene calls are TRBV2 and TRBJ1-3, with D unresolved. Germline V lookup: CDR1 SNHLY, CDR2 FYNNEI. V gave up 0 bases and J gave up 0 bases, with 9 bases separating them. The CDR3 totals 16 residues.

The genes are TRBV2 and TRBJ2-1; 9 nucleotides line up with TRBD1. The trim removed 5 bases at V and 8 bases at J, leaving 7 bases unmatched. The CDR3 covers 14 residues. Germline V gene data show CDR1 as SNHLY and CDR2 as FYNNEI. The CDR3 region is CASSSGQGSHEQFF. The CDR3 DNA reads TGTGCCAGCAGTTCCGGACAGGGGTCGCATGAGCAGTTCTTC.

The sample holds a few counts of this clone. The V and J genes are TRBV30 and TRBJ1-1; D call uncertain. This CDR3 has 11 residues. In germline, CDR1 is GTSNPN, CDR2 SVGIG (reference sequence). The V end was cut by 3 bases, the J end by 5 bases, with 7 bases between. The CDR3 DNA sequence: TGTGCCTGGAGGGGAGGAACTGAAGCTTTCTTT. Translated, it gives CAWRGGTEAFF. Variable domain in full (rest from reference TRBV30 and TRBJ1-1): SQTIHQWPATLVQPVGSPLSLECTVEGTSNPNLYWYRQAAGRGLQLLFYSVGIGQISSEVPQNLSASRPQDRQFILSSKKLLLSDSGFYLCAWRGGTEAFFGQGTRLTVV.

In this sample, this clone turned up once. The chain recombines TRBV19 with TRBJ2-2; D might be TRBD1 (5 bases). The ends were cut back, 7 bases at V and 5 bases at J, with 17 bases in the middle. The CDR3 contains 15 residues. The germline V gene encodes CDR1 LNHDA and CDR2 SQIVND (reference sequence). The CDR3 protein is CASTLGRALTGELFF. For the CDR3, the DNA is TGTGCCAGTACTTTGGGCAGGGCGCTGACCGGGGAGCTGTTTTTT.

V is TRBV7-3 and J is TRBJ2-5; TRBD1 aligns across 9 bases. In germline, CDR1 is SGHTA, CDR2 FQGTGA. Germline trimming cut 1 base from V and 5 bases from J; bases unmatched to any gene: 5. This CDR3 is built from 15 residues. The CDR3, as DNA: TGTGCCAGCAGCTTAAACAGGGGGCATCGGGAGACCCAGTACTTC. This translates into CASSLNRGHRETQYF.

J is TRBJ2-2 and V is TRBV4-1; 9 bases map to TRBD2. Per the germline V gene, CDR1 is MGHRA and CDR2 is YSYEKL. The CDR3 runs 17 residues. V lost 4 bases to trimming and J lost 3 bases; unmatched junction nucleotides: 9. The CDR3 protein is CASSRTGLAVDTGELFF. The CDR3 nucleotides read TGCGCCAGCAGCCGGACGGGACTAGCCGTCGACACCGGGGAGCTGTTTTTT.

This chain links TRBV5-1 with TRBJ2-7; TRBD1 agrees at 10 bases. Germline CDR1 and CDR2: SGHRS and YFSETQ. This CDR3 is built from 17 residues. J gave up 5 bases and V 4 bases, and 15 bases lay outside the gene matches. CDR3 sequence: CASSLHSGTGVLNEQYF. The CDR3, as DNA: TGCGCCAGCAGCCTCCACTCCGGGACAGGGGTCCTAAACGAGCAGTACTTC.

V usage is TRBV18 and J usage is TRBJ2-4; a weak D match, TRBD2 (6 bases). The CDR3 length is 13 residues. Trimming cost V 3 bases and J 6 bases, with 9 bases left between them. Germline values: CDR1 KGHSH, CDR2 LQKENI. The CDR3 loop is CASSPGGVNIQYF. DNA of the CDR3: TGTGCCAGCTCACCTGGAGGGGTAAACATTCAGTACTTC.

Comments on this clone: One base away lies a much larger clone, so this may be a sequencing read error. The chain has TRBV2 and TRBJ2-5; 11 nucleotides line up with TRBD1. CDR3 length equals 13 residues. Germline CDR1 is SNHLY and CDR2 is FYNNEI. Losses at the gene ends were 5 bases for V and 5 bases for J; bases not matched to a gene: 1. CDR3 amino acids: CASSRDRGETQYF. The DNA of the CDR3 is TGTGCCAGCAGTCGGGACAGGGGGGAGACCCAGTACTTC.

Only a few counts were recorded for this clone. The chain is built from TRBV6-5 and TRBJ1-6, with 8 bases lining up with TRBD1. The CDR3 totals 15 residues. After removal of 6 bases from V and 2 bases from J, the junction contained 3 bases not matched to a gene. Looked up from germline, CDR1 is MNHEY and CDR2 is SVGAGI. CDR3 protein: CASRPQGAYNSPLHF. Here the CDR3 DNA reads TGTGCCAGCAGGCCACAGGGGGCCTATAATTCACCCCTCCACTTT.

The genes are TRBV2 and TRBJ1-5, with D possibly being TRBD1 (6 bases). Germline loops: CDR1 SNHLY, CDR2 FYNNEI. CDR3 length equals 13 residues. Trimming stripped 5 bases from V and 7 bases from J, with 12 bases between. As DNA, the CDR3 is TGTGCCAGCAGTCTACAGGGTTGGCAGCCCCAGCATTTT. This encodes CASSLQGWQPQHF.

This sequence joins TRBV30 and TRBJ1-2; possibly TRBD1 for D (5 bases). Germline lookup yields CDR1 GTSNPN and CDR2 SVGIG (reference sequence). V was trimmed by 3 bases and J by 3 bases, leaving 11 bases between them. The CDR3 loop spans 13 amino acids. The CDR3 DNA reads as TGTGCCTGGAGCCGGGGGTCCTACTATGGCTACACCTTC. It translates to CAWSRGSYYGYTF.

The table lists this clone with a count of one. V is TRBV11-2 and J is TRBJ2-5; D remains unclear. The germline V and J ends were trimmed by 2 bases and 5 bases, with 15 bases remaining between them. Germline values: CDR1 SGHAT, CDR2 FQNNGV. The CDR3 sequence is 15 residues long. CDR3: CASSLRQVSAETQYF. CDR3 nucleotides: TGTGCCAGCAGCTTACGCCAAGTCTCTGCGGAGACCCAGTACTTC.

The chain is built from TRBV23-1 and TRBJ1-5; 10 nucleotides line up with TRBD1. TRBV23-1 is labeled an ORF, and its function is uncertain. Trimming took 6 bases from V and 2 from J; bases not matched to a gene: 4. The CDR3 consists of 15 residues. The CDR3 is CASRRQGAGNQPQHF. For the CDR3, the DNA is TGCGCCAGCAGGCGACAGGGGGCGGGCAATCAGCCCCAGCATTTT.

V usage is TRBV7-9 and J usage is TRBJ1-1, with 9 bases identical to TRBD1. Germline V CDR1 and CDR2: SEHNR, FQNEAQ (reference sequence). The CDR3 spans 17 residues. V shed 5 bases and J 3 bases; nucleotides not matched to a gene: 13. This chain's CDR3 is CASSQSPGTGRDTEAFF. CDR3 coding DNA: TGTGCCAGCAGCCAAAGCCCCGGGACAGGGCGCGACACTGAAGCTTTCTTT.

CDR3 amino acids: CASSPGLAGGHTDTQYF. The CDR3 nucleotides read TGTGCCAGCAGCCCAGGACTAGCGGGGGGGCACACAGATACGCAGTATTTT. The rearrangement links TRBV27 to TRBJ2-3; 15 bases align to TRBD2. CDR3 length: 17 amino acids. Germline-derived CDR1 and CDR2 are MNHEY and SMNVEV (reference sequence). V lost 6 bases to trimming and J lost 2 bases; unmatched junction nucleotides: 6.

The rearrangement joins TRBV7-3 to TRBJ1-1, with 9 bases matching TRBD1. The V and J ends lost 4 bases and 2 bases, in that order; junction bases with no gene match: 11. This CDR3 has 17 amino acids. Germline CDR1 and CDR2: SGHTA and FQGTGA. This chain's CDR3 is CASSYTGTGNSNTEAFF. CDR3 sequence (DNA): TGTGCCAGCAGCTATACCGGGACAGGGAATTCAAACACTGAAGCTTTCTTT. Filled out from reference TRBV7-3 and TRBJ1-1, the complete variable domain reads GAGVSQTPSNKVTEKGKYVELRCDPISGHTALYWYRQSLGQGPEFLIYFQGTGAADDSGLPNDRFFAVRPEGSVSTLKIQRTERGDSAVYLCASSYTGTGNSNTEAFFGQGTRLTVV.

This clone was observed a handful of times. DNA of the CDR3: TGTGCCAGCAGCTCTTCCTACGAGCAGTACTTC. It codes for CASSSSYEQYF. V usage is TRBV5-4 and J usage is TRBJ2-7, with D unclear. The V and J ends lost 3 bases and 1 base respectively, with 2 bases between them. CDR1 and CDR2 (germline): SGHNT, YYREEE (reference sequence). The CDR3 sequence is 11 residues long. The full variable domain, rest sourced from reference TRBV5-4 and TRBJ2-7, is ETGVTQSPTHLIKTRGQQVTLRCSSQSGHNTVSWYQQALGQGPQFIFQYYREEENGRGNFPPRFSGLQFPNYSSELNVNALELDDSALYLCASSSSYEQYFGPGTRLTVT.

The V call is TRBV30, the J call TRBJ1-2; no firm D call. V was pared by 3 bases and J by 4 bases, with 15 bases between. This CDR3 is 14 amino acids long. The germline gives CDR1 GTSNPN, CDR2 SVGIG (reference sequence). CDR3 residues: CAWSQNTESYGYTF. CDR3 bases: TGTGCCTGGAGCCAGAATACGGAGTCCTATGGCTACACCTTC.

V gene TRBV5-4 combines with J gene TRBJ1-6; 8 nucleotides agree with TRBD1. In germline, CDR1 is SGHNT, CDR2 YYREEE (reference sequence). The CDR3 length is 15 residues. V trimming: 2 bases; J trimming: 7 bases; junction bases outside the gene matches: 5. This CDR3 reads CASSLEDRENSPLHF. As DNA, the CDR3 is TGTGCCAGCAGCTTAGAGGACAGGGAAAATTCACCCCTCCACTTT.

V usage is TRBV19 and J usage is TRBJ1-5; TRBD1 agrees at 7 bases. Germline V gene sequence: CDR1 LNHDA, CDR2 SQIVND (reference sequence). The V gene end was trimmed by 2 bases and the J gene end by 7 bases; junction bases not matched to a gene: 5. CDR3 length: 14 amino acids. CDR3 sequence: CASSIRGPEQPQHF. The CDR3 bases are TGTGCCAGTAGTATAAGGGGGCCAGAACAGCCCCAGCATTTT.

CDR3 coding DNA: TGTGCCAGCAGGTTACAGGGGGCAAGGTCCTACGAGCAGTACTTC. Translating it yields CASRLQGARSYEQYF. This chain uses TRBV6-5 with TRBJ2-7, with 9 bases matching TRBD1. Germline trimming cut 6 bases from V and 1 base from J; bases unmatched to any gene: 7. The CDR3 runs 15 residues. Germline assignment: CDR1 MNHEY and CDR2 SVGAGI.

A few counts support this clone. V is TRBV7-2 and J is TRBJ2-1; 8 bases agree with TRBD2. The CDR3 is made up of 15 amino acids. In germline, CDR1 is SGHTA, CDR2 FQGNSA. Trimming took 4 bases from V and 5 from J; bases not matched to a gene: 7. CDR3 DNA: TGTGCCAGCAGCTACTCGGGACTAGTTAACAATGAGCAGTTCTTC. Translated: CASSYSGLVNNEQFF.

This chain links TRBV3-1 (or the pseudogene TRBV3-2) with TRBJ1-2; no firm D call. The CDR3 extends over 13 amino acids. Germline V gene sequence: CDR1 LGHDT, CDR2 YNNKEL (reference sequence). V was pared by 1 base and J by 8 bases, with 11 bases between. The CDR3 loop reads CASSQGNVRGYTF. The CDR3 region has the DNA TGTGCCAGCAGCCAAGGGAACGTGAGGGGCTACACCTTC.

This clone turned up a few times. This chain joins TRBV19 and TRBJ2-7; 7 positions match TRBD1. Germline V gene lookup returns CDR1 LNHDA and CDR2 SQIVND (reference sequence). J gave up 5 bases and V 2 bases, and 6 bases lay outside the gene matches. The CDR3 loop spans 14 amino acids. CDR3 residues: CASSIKDRPHEQYF. The DNA for the CDR3 is TGTGCCAGTAGTATAAAGGACAGGCCCCACGAGCAGTACTTC.

This chain links TRBV7-2 with TRBJ2-1; 7 bases line up with TRBD1. This CDR3 spans 16 amino acids. Germline assignment: CDR1 SGHTA and CDR2 FQGNSA. The V gene end was trimmed by 5 bases and the J gene end by 4 bases; junction bases not matched to a gene: 11. The chain's CDR3 is CASSPPGGSAYNEQFF. The CDR3 DNA reads TGTGCCAGCAGCCCCCCAGGGGGATCGGCATACAATGAGCAGTTCTTC.